The following is a T cell receptor beta chain sequence with its context. Antigen specificity is unknown. Germline assignment: CDR1 SEHNR and CDR2 FQNEAQ (reference sequence). V was cut by 1 base and J by 19 bases, with 17 bases left in between. CDR3 length equals 13 residues. This sample is part of a study of T-cell memory formation after mild COVID-19. Study background: In these data, TCR clusters were largely donor specific.

Amplification by 5'RACE using constant-segment primers produced TCR alpha and TCR beta cDNA libraries that carried sample barcodes and UMIs. MiXCR was run by TCRdb on the 5' RACE reads, yielding one entry per CDR3 protein. The repertoire has under 150,000 distinct CDR3 sequences, about 24% of them found once; the top ten carry roughly two fifths. Study observations and caveats: Among contracting clones, CD4+ were mainly CM/EM and CD8+ enriched in EMRA. The second-wave clones peaking on day 37 were not confirmed as SARS-CoV-2-specific.

The chain links TRBV7-9 to TRBJ2-6, with no clear D. The TCR was taken from a man between 18 and 29 years old who had mild COVID-19 (a few samples of this study predate the infection). Cell type and time point are not known. The source material was PBMCs or a T cell subset sorted from them (not recorded which). CDR3 in DNA: TGTGCCAGCAGCTTAGATATTGGCCACCAGCTCACTTTC. It yields the protein CASSLDIGHQLTF.